The present TCR beta chain was sequenced within a study of T cell responses to AZD1222 COVID-19 vaccine. Study-wide results and caveats: Regions left unmutated in variants are reportedly the target of nearly half of spike-specific TCRs. Mostly white British, mostly female donors; authors suggested clonal diversity may be underestimated. CD4 TCRs linked to vaccination spanned spike, dominating at 160-218 and 743-854.

TCRdb's copy holds only in-frame clones and misses some; the assay was immunoSEQ multiplex PCR. The sample yields 77,000 or so clones, over 75% seen once. V trimming: 2 bases; J trimming: 4 bases; junction bases outside the gene matches: 9. In germline, CDR1 is MNHEY, CDR2 SVGEGT. The CDR3 is 17 amino acids. A single count supports this clone. Its cognate antigen is unknown. The material sequenced was peripheral blood, taken on day 0 of AZD1222 vaccination. This clonotype was sampled from an adult in good health. The J gene is TRBJ2-2, the V gene TRBV6-2 or TRBV6-3; 8 bases are a match to TRBD2. The DNA of the CDR3 is TGTGCCAGCAGTTACAGCGGAAGCGGGAGACCCACCGGGGAGCTGTTTTTT. Protein sequence: CASSYSGSGRPTGELFF.